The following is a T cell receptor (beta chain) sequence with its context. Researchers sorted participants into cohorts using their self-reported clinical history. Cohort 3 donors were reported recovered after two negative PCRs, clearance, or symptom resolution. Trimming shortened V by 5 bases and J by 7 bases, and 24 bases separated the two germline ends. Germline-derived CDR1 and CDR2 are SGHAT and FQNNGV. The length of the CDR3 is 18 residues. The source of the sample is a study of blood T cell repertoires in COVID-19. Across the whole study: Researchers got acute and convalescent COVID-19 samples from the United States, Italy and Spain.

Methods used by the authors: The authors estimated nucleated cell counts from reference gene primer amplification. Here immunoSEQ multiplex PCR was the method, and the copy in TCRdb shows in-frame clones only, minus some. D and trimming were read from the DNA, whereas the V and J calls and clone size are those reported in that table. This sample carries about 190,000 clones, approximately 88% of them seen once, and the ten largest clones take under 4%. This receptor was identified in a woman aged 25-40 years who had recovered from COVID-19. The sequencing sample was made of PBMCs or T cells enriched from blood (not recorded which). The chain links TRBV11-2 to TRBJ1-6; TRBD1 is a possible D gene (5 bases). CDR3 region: CASSKGRGQQTSNSPLHF. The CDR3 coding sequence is TGTGCCAGCAGCAAAGGAAGGGGTCAGCAAACATCCAATTCACCCCTCCACTTT.